This T cell receptor (beta chain) appears in the sequencing data of a study of beta chain features in type 1 diabetes. Broader study findings: People with Type 1 diabetes carried modestly yet significantly shorter TCRB CDR3s in all four CD4+ subsets.

A remark on this clone: What it binds is not known.

The study reverse transcribed the entire isolated RNA, so it sequenced expressed TCRB transcripts. Profiled with immunoSEQ multiplex PCR; TCRdb holds only in-frame clones, not every one. The sample holds tens of thousands of clones, over 65% seen once. The CDR3 contains 17 residues. V lost 1 base, J lost 4 bases, and 3 bases stayed unmatched. CDR1 MGHRA and CDR2 YSYEKL come from the germline V gene. The specimen was stem cell memory CD4+ T cells from blood. The chain joins TRBV4-1 to TRBJ2-1; 14 positions match TRBD2. The receptor was derived from a woman aged 40 to 55 with type 1 diabetes. CDR3 sequence (DNA): TGCGCCAGCAGCCAAGGACTAGCGGGGGGGAAGTACAATGAGCAGTTCTTC. As protein: CASSQGLAGGKYNEQFF.